This T cell receptor beta chain appears in the sequencing data of a study of blood T cell repertoires in COVID-19 (dated by TCRdb to about 2020). Study-level background: Samples covering the acute and convalescent phases of COVID-19 were provided by collaborators in the United States, Italy and Spain. Sample metadata almost always included a de-identified subject ID, COVID-19 status, age in years and sex. The prospective study material was composed of cDNA or gDNA derived from T cells, B-cell-depleted T cells, or PBMCs. The samples were drawn from the first 160 participants of the ongoing ImmuneRACE study and from about 1,200 subjects provided by 6 global collaborators. The repertoires were released in a freely available public database intended as a resource for research on the immune response to SARS-CoV-2. Where available, HLA class I and class II types were taken from metadata supplied by the sample provider and were not determined by assay-based typing. Subjects who had been exposed to COVID-19, were actively infected with it, or had recovered from it provided the deeply sampled blood TCRbeta repertoires that made up the dataset.

The CDR3 contains 14 residues, cysteine and phenylalanine counted. Of the read, only the CDR3 DNA is kept; its 42 bases are in frame from base 1. According to the germline V gene, CDR1 reads MGHRA and CDR2 reads YSYEKL. The junction shows trimming of 0 bases on V and 3 bases on J, plus 6 bases between the germline ends. As concerns this clone: The specificity of this receptor is unknown. Base qualities are not provided; no much larger clone lies one nucleotide away.

Summary of the overall study and its limitations: The amount of clinical and demographic metadata varied by source and participant and was provided uncurated.

TCRbeta CDR3 regions were amplified from genomic DNA by means of the immunoSEQ Assay, a bias-controlled multiplex PCR. Processing in the source paper ran as follows. Nucleated cell counts per sample were estimated from amplification of reference gene primers within the assay. To quantify the absolute abundance of each unique TCRbeta CDR3 rearrangement, sequence reads were collapsed and filtered. For each sample, productive Simpson clonality was calculated as the square root of Simpson's diversity index over productive rearrangements. TCRdb obtained this table from immuneACCESS and retained in-frame rearrangements with V and J assigned. These tables miss some clones; where compared with another copy, unresolved V genes account for less than half of the shortfall, and the remainder is unexplained. The V and J calls and clone size were taken over from that table, and D and trimming were inferred from the DNA. Recorded for this sample are approximately 200,000 clones; roughly 86% of them occurred a single time. The leading ten clones occupy roughly 9.1% of the sample.

In the prospective study, participants were about 18 to 89 years old, resided in fewer than 25 geographic areas of the United States, and were enrolled through a virtual design. To assign participants to cohorts, the prospective study relied on clinical history that participants themselves reported in a screening survey and a study questionnaire. Recovered participants in ImmuneRACE Cohort 3 were defined by two consecutive negative NP/OP PCR tests, clearance by a healthcare professional, or resolution of symptoms. Each participant in the prospective study had whole blood, serum and a nasopharyngeal or oropharyngeal swab collected by mobile phlebotomists. Participants in the prospective study had the option to provide additional blood draws and questionnaires over a roughly 2-month period. Prospective study blood samples were shipped either frozen or at room temperature before DNA extraction.

The sequence was collected from a woman aged 25 to 45 who had recovered from COVID-19. Recombination connected TRBV4-1 to TRBJ2-1; the D segment cannot be called with confidence. Specimen: PBMCs or T cells enriched from blood (not recorded which). Read as DNA, the sequence is TGCGCCAGCAGCCAAGATGGTAGCTACAATGAGCAGTTCTTC. Translation gives CASSQDGSYNEQFF.